This T cell receptor (beta chain) was sequenced for a study of graft-versus-host responses after intestinal transplantation. Study background: Recipients obtained multivisceral, liver-intestinal, or isolated intestinal transplants. Study-wide points: GvH clones occurred in recipient marrow; some first appeared in ileum or blood. High graft-versus-host to host-versus-graft clonal ratios were found in allografts of patients who had graft-donor T cell macrochimerism. Circulating GvH clones peaking coincided with falling HvG clones soon after transplant.

Remarks on this clone: The antigen is unknown.

The CDR3 totals 13 residues. Trimming removed 8 bases at V and 3 bases at J, with 11 bases between. Germline V lookup: CDR1 SNHLY, CDR2 FYNNEI. Measured with immunoSEQ multiplex PCR; TCRdb has only the in-frame clones, and not every one. The sample carries over 100,000 clones, roughly 91% recorded once. Sequencing used unstimulated CD4+ T cells sorted from spleen or lymph node cells, obtained before intestinal transplant. The sequence derives from a human donor who received an intestinal transplant. The chain links TRBV2 to TRBJ2-1; no clear D gene. The chain's CDR3 is CASERSVYNEQFF. The DNA of the CDR3 is TGTGCCAGCGAAAGGTCGGTCTACAATGAGCAGTTCTTC.